The present T cell receptor beta chain was sequenced within a study of monozygotic twins with inflammatory bowel disease. CDR1 DFQATT and CDR2 SNEGSKA come from the germline V gene (reference sequence). The CDR3 covers 17 residues. The TCR libraries each used total RNA (about 4,000 ng per library). No DNA is given; TCRdb re-called the 5' RACE reads and lists each CDR3 protein once. The sample totals roughly 150,000 distinct CDR3 sequences. The gene calls are TRBV20-1 and TRBJ2-1; TCRdb's D gene call, TRBD1, goes unchecked for lack of DNA. The sequencing input was blood. The source is a human donor with ulcerative colitis or Crohn's disease, or a healthy co-twin of an affected twin (not recorded which). CDR3 sequence reads: CSARDWGQNSPGNEQFF.